This T cell receptor beta chain came from a study of technical replicates of blood from a handful of donors. Here immunoSEQ multiplex PCR was the method, and the copy in TCRdb shows in-frame clones only, minus some. The sample carries several thousand clones, 90% recorded once. This clonotype originated in a human donor in good health. Sequenced material: PBMCs.

CDR3 in DNA: TGTGCCAGCAGCCAAGTACCAAAAACTAGCGGGAGGGCCACGGCAGATACGCAGTATTTT. Its translation is CASSQVPKTSGRATADTQYF. The rearrangement uses TRBV4-2 and TRBJ2-3; 13 bases map to TRBD2. The CDR3 consists of 20 residues. V shed 1 base and J 4 bases; nucleotides not matched to a gene: 14. Per the germline V gene, CDR1 is LGHNA and CDR2 is YNFKEQ.